The 28 T cell receptor beta chains listed next were all sequenced from one sample in a study of blood T cell repertoires in COVID-19. Profiled with immunoSEQ multiplex PCR; TCRdb holds only in-frame clones, not every one. Altogether under 250,000 clones are present, roughly four fifths being singletons, with the ten largest covering 3% to 3.5%. The sample comprised PBMCs or T cells enriched from blood (not recorded which). The receptors stem from a woman aged 55 to 70 who had recovered from COVID-19.

The chain couples TRBV6-4 to TRBJ1-2; 7 bases are a match to TRBD1. The ends lost 4 bases at V and 0 bases at J; junction bases unmatched: 8. Germline lookup yields CDR1 MRHNA and CDR2 SNTAGT. The CDR3 has 16 amino acids. This CDR3 reads CASSVQPGQPNYGYTF. The CDR3 DNA reads TGTGCCAGCAGTGTTCAACCGGGACAGCCTAACTATGGCTACACCTTC.

This clone has only a few counts. This rearrangement joins TRBV19 to TRBJ1-1, with 7 bases lining up with TRBD1. Germline V gene sequence: CDR1 LNHDA, CDR2 SQIVND (reference sequence). This CDR3 comprises 14 residues. Germline trimming cut 6 bases from V and 4 bases from J; bases unmatched to any gene: 8. The CDR3 DNA follows: TGTGCCAGTAGAAAACAGGGGTCGGGCACTGAAGCTTTCTTT. This codes for CASRKQGSGTEAFF.

This chain uses TRBV7-8 with TRBJ1-2; D may be TRBD1 (6 bases). The CDR3 sequence is 18 residues long. Trimming left V 0 bases short and J 5 bases short, with 22 bases between. Germline V CDR1 and CDR2: SGHVS, FQNEAQ. CDR3 DNA sequence: TGTGCCAGCAGCTTAGCGGCTTTGGACAGCTCAGACGTTTATGGCTACACCTTC. This encodes CASSLAALDSSDVYGYTF.

This clone was observed a few times. The chain uses TRBV11-2 and TRBJ2-1, with D uncertain. CDR3 length: 16 residues. Germline lookup yields CDR1 SGHAT and CDR2 FQNNGV. V was trimmed by 1 base and J by 0 bases, leaving 10 bases between them. In DNA form, the CDR3 reads TGTGCCAGCAGCTTAGGTGGAGAATACTCCTACAATGAGCAGTTCTTC. Translated: CASSLGGEYSYNEQFF.

The chain employs TRBV4-1 and TRBJ2-1; 9 nucleotides match TRBD1. CDR3 size: 16 residues. Germline V gene data show CDR1 as MGHRA and CDR2 as YSYEKL. With 3 bases clipped from V and 1 base from J, the junction kept 4 bases outside the gene matches. The CDR3 region is CASSQGTGKSYNEQFF. In nucleotides, the CDR3 is TGCGCCAGCAGCCAGGGGACAGGGAAGTCCTACAATGAGCAGTTCTTC.

This chain joins TRBV20-1 and TRBJ2-5, with a tentative D call TRBD2 (5 bases). Trimming pared 3 bases from V and 5 bases from J, leaving 13 bases between. CDR3 size: 13 residues. CDR1 DFQATT and CDR2 SNEGSKA come from the germline V gene (reference sequence). The CDR3 region is CSASPGPGETQYF. The CDR3 DNA sequence: TGCAGTGCTAGTCCTGGTCCGGGGGAGACCCAGTACTTC.

The chain has TRBV7-2 and TRBJ1-1; tentatively, D is TRBD1 (6 bases). The CDR3 has 14 amino acids. V was shortened by 5 bases and J by 4 bases, with 14 bases between the two germline ends. The germline CDR1 and CDR2 sequences are SGHTA and FQGNSA. CDR3 protein: CASSRFQGGTEAFF. The CDR3 coding sequence is TGTGCCAGCAGCCGTTTCCAAGGGGGCACTGAAGCTTTCTTT.

V usage is TRBV7-6 and J usage is TRBJ2-7; TRBD2 agrees at 11 bases. Trimming took 5 bases from V and 2 from J; bases not matched to a gene: 5. Germline CDR1 and CDR2: SGHVS and FNYEAQ. There are 15 residues in the CDR3. CDR3 residues: CASSAGTSGAYEQYF. CDR3 DNA: TGTGCCAGCAGCGCCGGGACTAGCGGAGCCTACGAGCAGTACTTC.

This clone was counted only a few times. V usage is TRBV27 and J usage is TRBJ1-6; unclear D gene. Germline-derived CDR1 and CDR2 are MNHEY and SMNVEV (reference sequence). This CDR3 has 14 amino acids. The V gene lost 5 bases and the J gene lost 3 bases, with 8 bases spanning the gap. The CDR3 region has the DNA TGTGCCAGCAGTCAGACTAACTATAATTCACCCCTCCACTTT. Its protein is CASSQTNYNSPLHF.

This chain uses TRBV5-1 with TRBJ2-1, with 11 bases matching TRBD2. Germline V lookup: CDR1 SGHRS, CDR2 YFSETQ. J was trimmed by 1 base and V by 3 bases; bases with no gene match: 6. The CDR3 contains 17 residues. In nucleotides, the CDR3 is TGCGCCAGCAGCTCCCCTCCTAGCGGGGGGTCCTACAATGAGCAGTTCTTC. Its protein product is CASSSPPSGGSYNEQFF.

Only a few counts were recorded for this clone. CDR3: CASSLARQGKETQYF. In nucleotides, the CDR3 is TGTGCCAGCAGCTTGGCGCGACAGGGGAAGGAGACCCAGTACTTC. This chain uses TRBV5-6 with TRBJ2-5, with TRBD1 matching 8 bases. CDR3 length: 15 amino acids. CDR1 SGHDT and CDR2 YYEEEE come from the germline V gene. V shed 0 bases, J shed 5 bases, and the junction held 6 bases outside the gene matches.

This clone turned up a few times. This rearrangement joins TRBV9 to TRBJ2-7, with a tentative D call TRBD2 (5 bases). V lost 0 bases to trimming and J lost 6 bases, with 10 bases between them. Germline CDR1 and CDR2: SGDLS and YYNGEE. The CDR3 runs to 13 residues. CDR3 amino acids: CASSVELVSEQYF. In nucleotides, the CDR3 is TGTGCCAGCAGCGTAGAACTAGTTAGCGAGCAGTACTTC.

The chain combines TRBV19 with TRBJ1-2, with D possibly TRBD1 on 5 matching bases. Germline loops: CDR1 LNHDA, CDR2 SQIVND (reference sequence). This CDR3 region has 14 residues. Trimming removed 6 bases at V and 5 bases at J, with 16 bases between. The CDR3 DNA reads TGTGCCAGTAGGGGTCCGGGAGGGGTATATGGCTACACCTTC. This gives the protein CASRGPGGVYGYTF.

V gene TRBV29-1 combines with J gene TRBJ1-2; 8 bases match TRBD1. After removal of 5 bases from V and 6 bases from J, the junction contained 5 bases not matched to a gene. The CDR3 runs 12 residues. Germline V gene sequence: CDR1 SQVTM, CDR2 ANQGSEA. The CDR3 DNA reads TGCAGCGTTTCAGGGGGCATCGATGGCTACACCTTC. The encoded protein is CSVSGGIDGYTF.

The gene calls are TRBV4-3 and TRBJ1-2, with D unclear. This CDR3 has 16 residues. The V gene lost 0 bases and the J gene lost 3 bases, with 14 bases spanning the gap. The germline gives CDR1 LGHNA, CDR2 YSLEER. The CDR3 sequence is CASSQDQDYRYYGYTF. CDR3 coding DNA: TGCGCCAGCAGCCAAGATCAGGACTACCGCTACTATGGCTACACCTTC.

This clone has a handful of counts. V usage is TRBV20-1 and J usage is TRBJ1-1; TRBD1 might be the D (5 bases). This CDR3 has 10 amino acids. V shed 3 bases and J shed 10 bases, with 9 bases lying between them. CDR1 DFQATT and CDR2 SNEGSKA come from the germline V gene (reference sequence). The DNA of the CDR3 is TGCAGTGCTAGCTGGCAGGGAGCTTTCTTT. Encoded protein: CSASWQGAFF.

The gene calls are TRBV7-3 and TRBJ2-1; 9 bases map to TRBD2. The ends lost 5 bases at V and 6 bases at J; junction bases unmatched: 8. The CDR3 consists of 15 residues. Looked up from germline, CDR1 is SGHTA and CDR2 is FQGTGA. CDR3 residues: CASSKRTSAVNEQFF. CDR3 nucleotides: TGTGCCAGCAGCAAAAGGACTAGCGCGGTCAATGAGCAGTTCTTC.

V and J are TRBV4-3 and TRBJ2-1, with 9 bases that match TRBD2. The CDR3 length is 15 residues. J lost 8 bases, V lost 1 base, and 6 bases had no gene match. Germline V lookup: CDR1 LGHNA, CDR2 YSLEER. Here the CDR3 reads CASSQVAGGQYEQFF. The CDR3 DNA follows: TGCGCCAGCAGCCAAGTTGCGGGGGGGCAGTATGAGCAGTTCTTC.

The chain recombines TRBV4-3 with TRBJ2-2; D not certain. The V and J ends lost 0 bases and 1 base respectively, with 15 bases between them. This CDR3 spans 18 amino acids. The germline V gene encodes CDR1 LGHNA and CDR2 YSLEER. CDR3 sequence (DNA): TGCGCCAGCAGCCAAGAATTATTGCAACGAGGGAACACCGGGGAGCTGTTTTTT. This encodes CASSQELLQRGNTGELFF.

V and J are TRBV20-1 and TRBJ1-6; possibly TRBD1 for D (5 bases). Germline V gives CDR1 DFQATT, CDR2 SNEGSKA (reference sequence). V was shortened by 3 bases and J by 12 bases, with 18 bases between the two germline ends. The CDR3 has 14 amino acids. CDR3 loop: CSASVGTGREPLHF. Here the CDR3 DNA reads TGCAGTGCTAGTGTCGGGACTGGCCGGGAACCCCTCCACTTT.

V usage is TRBV5-6 and J usage is TRBJ2-7; TRBD1 matches at 7 bases. Germline V lookup: CDR1 SGHDT, CDR2 YYEEEE. This CDR3 contains 15 residues. J was trimmed by 2 bases and V by 0 bases; bases with no gene match: 5. Here the CDR3 reads CASSLVGTAAYEQYF. The DNA for the CDR3 is TGTGCCAGCAGCTTGGTGGGGACAGCGGCCTACGAGCAGTACTTC. Filled out from reference TRBV5-6 and TRBJ2-7, the complete variable domain reads DAGVTQSPTHLIKTRGQQVTLRCSPKSGHDTVSWYQQALGQGPQFIFQYYEEEERQRGNFPDRFSGHQFPNYSSELNVNALLLGDSALYLCASSLVGTAAYEQYFGPGTRLTVT.

The V call is TRBV5-4, the J call TRBJ2-3; 14 positions agree with TRBD2. CDR1 is SGHNT, CDR2 YYREEE, per germline (reference sequence). V shed 3 bases and J 0 bases; nucleotides not matched to a gene: 6. The CDR3 contains 18 residues. The CDR3 protein is CASSSGLAGGPSTDTQYF. The CDR3 DNA sequence: TGTGCCAGCAGCTCCGGACTAGCGGGGGGTCCTAGCACAGATACGCAGTATTTT.

The V call is TRBV10-3, the J call TRBJ2-2; 7 nucleotides line up with TRBD1. Germline trimming cut 8 bases from V and 6 bases from J; bases unmatched to any gene: 12. This CDR3 has 15 amino acids. Germline CDR1 ENHRY, CDR2 SYGVKD. The CDR3: CAIGTGTVAAGELFF. The DNA for the CDR3 is TGTGCCATCGGGACCGGGACAGTCGCCGCCGGGGAGCTGTTTTTT.

This clone was counted ten times or more. The V call is TRBV28, the J call TRBJ1-3; the match to TRBD1 covers 9 bases. The germline CDR1 and CDR2 sequences are MDHEN and SYDVKM. The CDR3 is 19 amino acids. The trim removed 6 bases at V and 4 bases at J, leaving 19 bases unmatched. CDR3 coding DNA: TGTGCCAGCAGCACACGACCGGGACAGGGAAGGCGAGCGGGAAACACCATATATTTT. Its translation is CASSTRPGQGRRAGNTIYF.

The V call is TRBV15, the J call TRBJ2-1, with 7 bases matching TRBD2. Germline CDR1 LNHNV, CDR2 YYDKDF (reference sequence). After removal of 0 bases from V and 6 bases from J, the junction contained 8 bases not matched to a gene. The CDR3 covers 16 residues. CDR3 DNA: TGTGCCACCAGCAGAGAAGGGAGGGTAGTGCCCAATGAGCAGTTCTTC. Protein: CATSREGRVVPNEQFF.

This chain uses TRBV4-2 with TRBJ1-2; 9 positions agree with TRBD1. After removal of 1 base from V and 4 bases from J, the junction contained 7 bases not matched to a gene. There are 16 residues in the CDR3. Germline V lookup: CDR1 LGHNA, CDR2 YNFKEQ. The CDR3 protein is CASSQVPGQGIYGYTF. CDR3 DNA: TGTGCCAGCAGCCAAGTCCCGGGACAGGGAATCTATGGCTACACCTTC.

The chain couples TRBV5-1 to TRBJ2-1; 14 bases are shared with TRBD2. Trimming at V came to 2 bases and at J to 0 bases, leaving 1 base not matched to a gene. CDR1 and CDR2 from the germline V gene are SGHRS and YFSETQ. CDR3 length equals 17 residues. In DNA, the CDR3 is TGCGCCAGCAGCTTTGGACTAGCGGGGGGCTCCTACAATGAGCAGTTCTTC. Protein product: CASSFGLAGGSYNEQFF.

V gene TRBV11-2 combines with J gene TRBJ2-7; D call uncertain. This CDR3 spans 14 amino acids. In germline, CDR1 is SGHAT, CDR2 FQNNGV. The V and J ends lost 1 base and 3 bases respectively, with 10 bases between them. The CDR3 sequence: CASSLGYSYYEQYF. The CDR3 DNA sequence: TGTGCCAGCAGCTTAGGGTACAGTTACTACGAGCAGTACTTC.